The 21 T cell receptor beta chains below come from one sample, sequenced in a study of T cell responses to AZD1222 COVID-19 vaccine. TCRdb's copy holds only in-frame clones and misses some; the assay was immunoSEQ multiplex PCR. This sample has roughly 150,000 clones, with roughly 90% found just once. The specimen was peripheral blood, collected on day 0 of AZD1222 vaccination. The receptors come from an adult in good health.

This rearrangement joins TRBV6-6 to TRBJ2-1, with a tentative D call TRBD2 (6 bases). V lost 6 bases and J 2 bases, leaving 29 bases between the germline ends. CDR1 is MNHNY and CDR2 is SVGAGI in the germline V gene (reference sequence). The CDR3 runs 20 residues. The CDR3 region has the DNA TGTGCCAGCAGCGAGGGGCAGGGTCCTCCTCAGGAGGGGACCTACAATGAGCAGTTCTTC. Amino acids: CASSEGQGPPQEGTYNEQFF.

The V and J genes are TRBV9 and TRBJ2-7, with D perhaps assigned TRBD1 or TRBD2 (5 bases each). The CDR3 loop spans 14 amino acids. The germline V and J ends were trimmed by 3 bases and 13 bases, with 23 bases remaining between them. Germline CDR1 SGDLS, CDR2 YYNGEE. The CDR3 DNA reads TGTGCCAGCAGCGCCCCATCTGGGGACGGAGTTTTATACTTC. This codes for CASSAPSGDGVLYF.

The rearrangement uses TRBV27 and TRBJ2-7; D is perhaps TRBD2 (5 bases). The CDR3 is 17 amino acids. Trimming stripped 0 bases from V and 6 bases from J, with 21 bases between. Germline values: CDR1 MNHEY, CDR2 SMNVEV (reference sequence). The CDR3, as DNA: TGTGCCAGCAGTTTATCACGGACTTCGGCTACCCGGGGCGAGCAGTACTTC. It is translated as CASSLSRTSATRGEQYF.

The chain recombines TRBV23-1 with TRBJ2-7, with TRBD2 as a possible D gene (6 bases). TRBV23-1 is an ORF, with its function uncertain. V shed 0 bases and J shed 3 bases, with 30 bases lying between them. This CDR3 has 21 residues. CDR3 sequence (DNA): TGCGCCAGCAGTCAATCGCCCAACGGGGTACGGAGGGAGTCGTTAGACTACGAGCAGTACTTC. Its translation: CASSQSPNGVRRESLDYEQYF.

The chain couples TRBV27 to TRBJ2-6; D is possibly TRBD1 or TRBD2 (5 bases each). This CDR3 contains 16 residues. The germline CDR1 and CDR2 sequences are MNHEY and SMNVEV (reference sequence). V lost 6 bases and J lost 0, with 12 bases in between. The CDR3 spells CASSQGRSSGANVLTF. The CDR3 coding sequence is TGTGCCAGCAGCCAGGGACGGAGCTCTGGGGCCAACGTCCTGACTTTC.

This CDR3 reads CASSFFRPAGNSPLHF. The DNA for the CDR3 is TGTGCCAGCAGTTTCTTCCGACCGGCGGGCAATTCACCCCTCCACTTT. J is TRBJ1-6 and V is TRBV27; D unresolved. V lost 3 bases and J lost 7, with 16 bases in between. CDR1 MNHEY and CDR2 SMNVEV come from the germline V gene (reference sequence). This CDR3 contains 16 residues.

The chain joins TRBV11-3 to TRBJ2-7; the D gene is possibly TRBD1 (6 bases). Germline V lookup: CDR1 SGHNT, CDR2 YENEEA. The germline V and J ends were trimmed by 1 base and 2 bases, with 9 bases remaining between them. This CDR3 spans 14 amino acids. In nucleotides, the CDR3 is TGTGCCAGCAGCTTAGTCCAGGGGCCCTACGAGCAGTACTTC. Translation: CASSLVQGPYEQYF.

The chain links TRBV14 to TRBJ1-2; 10 nucleotides align to TRBD1. Trimming took 0 bases from V and 4 from J; bases not matched to a gene: 2. From germline, CDR1 is SGHDN and CDR2 FVKESK. This CDR3 is built from 15 residues. The CDR3 sequence is CASSQDGQGVYGYTF. The DNA of the CDR3 is TGTGCCAGCAGCCAAGATGGACAGGGGGTCTATGGCTACACCTTC.

The chain employs TRBV28 and TRBJ1-4; TRBD1 aligns across 10 bases. This CDR3 has 14 amino acids. With V trimmed by 6 bases and J by 12 bases, 10 bases remained unmatched. CDR1 is MDHEN and CDR2 is SYDVKM in the germline V gene. In DNA form, the CDR3 reads TGTGCCAGCAGCATACCGGGACAGGGGAAAGAACTGTTTTTT. It codes for CASSIPGQGKELFF.

The chain recombines TRBV19 with TRBJ2-1; D unclear. Trimming removed 5 bases at V and 6 bases at J, with 8 bases between. This CDR3 is built from 12 residues. The germline V gene has CDR1 LNHDA and CDR2 SQIVND (reference sequence). The CDR3 coding sequence is TGTGCCAGTAGTCCCCGACCCAATGAGCAGTTCTTC. Translating it yields CASSPRPNEQFF. The variable domain in full, completed from reference TRBV19 and TRBJ2-1, reads DGGITQSPKYLFRKEGQNVTLSCEQNLNHDAMYWYRQDPGQGLRLIYYSQIVNDFQKGDIAEGYSVSREKKESFPLTVTSAQKNPTAFYLCASSPRPNEQFFGPGTRLTVL.

This clone was detected only once. The chain joins TRBV6-5 to TRBJ1-2; the D gene is possibly TRBD1 (5 bases). Germline CDR1 and CDR2: MNHEY and SVGAGI. The ends were cut back, 4 bases at V and 9 bases at J, with 15 bases in the middle. The CDR3 length is 13 residues. CDR3 in DNA: TGTGCCAGCAGTTTACTGGGCGAGGGGAGCTACACCTTC. Translation gives CASSLLGEGSYTF.

This clone was detected a few times. The chain has TRBV28 and TRBJ2-7; perhaps D is TRBD1 or TRBD2 (6 bases each). Germline V gene lookup returns CDR1 MDHEN and CDR2 SYDVKM. This CDR3 spans 13 amino acids. For the CDR3, the DNA is TGTTCGTCCGGGGGCGATAGCTCCTACGAGCAGTACTTC. Its translation: CSSGGDSSYEQYF.

The table lists this clone with a count of one. This sequence joins TRBV5-5 and TRBJ1-2; tentatively, D is TRBD1 (6 bases). Trimming shortened V by 4 bases and J by 5 bases, and 18 bases separated the two germline ends. This CDR3 has 15 residues. Germline V lookup: CDR1 SGHKS, CDR2 YYEKEE (reference sequence). The CDR3 region has the DNA TGTGCCAGCAGCCCCGCTGCTATGGGGGCGTATGGCTACACCTTC. Protein product: CASSPAAMGAYGYTF.

The chain has TRBV3-1 (or the pseudogene TRBV3-2) and TRBJ1-5, with 7 positions matching TRBD1. The V gene's germline CDR1 is LGHDT and CDR2 YNNKEL (reference sequence). V trimming: 4 bases; J trimming: 2 bases; junction bases outside the gene matches: 5. This CDR3 is 15 amino acids long. CDR3 sequence: CASSPQGGGNQPQHF. The DNA of the CDR3 is TGTGCCAGCAGCCCTCAGGGGGGGGGCAATCAGCCCCAGCATTTT.

The V gene is TRBV27, the J gene TRBJ2-6; TRBD2 might be the D (5 bases). CDR1 and CDR2 from the germline V gene are MNHEY and SMNVEV (reference sequence). This CDR3 has 15 residues. Trimming removed 2 bases from V and 0 bases from J, with 5 bases in between. The CDR3 nucleotides read TGTGCCAGCAGTTTACGGGGCTCTGGGGCCAACGTCCTGACTTTC. Encoded protein: CASSLRGSGANVLTF.

The chain is built from TRBV3-1 (or the pseudogene TRBV3-2) and TRBJ1-2; TRBD1 is a possible D gene (6 bases). In germline, CDR1 is LGHDT, CDR2 YNNKEL (reference sequence). Trimming took off 4 bases at V and 2 bases at J, with 8 bases between the two ends. This CDR3 is 13 amino acids long. The CDR3 sequence: CASSPGANYGYTF. CDR3 bases: TGTGCCAGCAGCCCAGGGGCAAACTATGGCTACACCTTC.

The V and J genes are TRBV6-4 and TRBJ2-1, with D perhaps TRBD1 or TRBD2 (5 bases each). Trimming removed 2 bases from V and 5 bases from J, with 31 bases in between. The length of the CDR3 is 21 residues. Germline CDR1 and CDR2: MRHNA and SNTAGT. CDR3 in amino acids: CASSDGTKWIPFHLRDNEQFF. CDR3 coding DNA: TGTGCCAGCAGTGACGGGACGAAATGGATCCCTTTCCACCTACGCGACAATGAGCAGTTCTTC.

The chain has TRBV5-8 and TRBJ1-4, with no clear D. Trimming took 2 bases from V and 5 from J, leaving 10 bases between them. The germline gives CDR1 SGHTS, CDR2 YDEGEE. CDR3 length equals 14 residues. The CDR3: CASSFGQINEKLFF. The CDR3 DNA reads as TGTGCCAGCAGCTTTGGGCAGATAAATGAAAAACTGTTTTTT.

The V call is TRBV19, the J call TRBJ1-5, with a weak D call TRBD1 (5 bases). This CDR3 has 17 residues. V was pared by 5 bases and J by 1 base, with 18 bases between. Germline V gene data show CDR1 as LNHDA and CDR2 as SQIVND (reference sequence). CDR3 sequence (DNA): TGTGCCAGTAGTCCCAACGGGGGGACTTCGAGCAATCAGCCCCAGCATTTT. Translating gives CASSPNGGTSSNQPQHF.

The chain carries TRBV6-5 and TRBJ1-5; D uncertain. V lost 6 bases and J lost 4, with 13 bases in between. The CDR3 contains 14 residues. Germline V gives CDR1 MNHEY, CDR2 SVGAGI. CDR3 sequence (DNA): TGTGCCAGCAGACTAGGGTTTACTAATCAGCCCCAGCATTTT. Amino acid sequence: CASRLGFTNQPQHF.

This clone has a single count. CDR3 in DNA: TGTGCCAGCAGCCCCATGATTCGAGACACTGAAGCTTTCTTT. Translation: CASSPMIRDTEAFF. The chain recombines TRBV11-1 with TRBJ1-1; no clear D gene. CDR1 is SGHAT and CDR2 is FQDESV in the germline V gene (reference sequence). This CDR3 contains 14 residues. V was clipped by 5 bases and J by 3 bases, with 13 bases between them.